This TCR beta chain was captured by sequencing in a study of cytomegalovirus exposure and HLA in healthy donors. Points on this clone: Its cognate antigen is unknown.

Study-level findings and limits: In a later analysis, a genetic analysis reported fewer productive-TCR N-insertions in an Asian-associated ancestry cluster than the cohort average. Excluded: some indistinguishable V segments such as TRBV6-2 and TRBV6-3. When the data were analyzed later, several of the most significant clusters appeared to be linked to common viral pathogens.

Germline V CDR1 and CDR2: SGHRS, YFSETQ. The CDR3 is made up of 16 amino acids. Germline trimming cut 7 bases from V and 2 bases from J; bases unmatched to any gene: 13. PCR was performed using 60 Vbeta and 13 Jbeta primers. Sequencing used immunoSEQ multiplex PCR; TCRdb keeps in-frame clones, though not all of them. The repertoire consists of some 190,000 clones, with roughly 78% occurring once and the leading ten covering under 2%. The chain has TRBV5-1 and TRBJ2-5, with TRBD2 matching 8 bases. The sample was PBMCs. This sequence was found in a woman aged 25-40 years in good health and CMV-seronegative. The CDR3 loop reads CASARASGGEQETQYF. As DNA, the CDR3 is TGCGCCAGCGCGAGGGCGAGCGGGGGAGAACAAGAGACCCAGTACTTC.